This T cell receptor beta chain was captured in a study of cytomegalovirus exposure and HLA in healthy donors. Study-level points and caveats: Researchers reported from a later analysis that most CMV-associated TCR beta chains appeared HLA-restricted. Both high specificity and high sensitivity reportedly marked the classifier's diagnosis of cytomegalovirus status. In a later analysis, common viral pathogens appeared linked to several of the most significant clusters.

Germline V gene data show CDR1 as MDHEN and CDR2 as SYDVKM. V lost 4 bases to trimming and J lost 5 bases; unmatched junction nucleotides: 9. The CDR3 contains 15 residues. Points on this clone: The antigen is undetermined.

Vbeta (60) and Jbeta (13) primers were used in the PCR. Source study methods: Approximately 79 million unique TCR beta chains, about 11 million of them shared, were counted by a later analysis. The data were produced by immunoSEQ multiplex PCR, yet TCRdb's version contains in-frame clones alone and is incomplete. V, J and clone size reflect that table, while D and trimming were determined from the DNA. The sample includes about 160,000 clones, roughly 72% of them seen just once. Sequencing used PBMCs. The chain carries TRBV28 and TRBJ2-3, with 7 bases lining up with TRBD2. The receptor comes from a woman in her forties in good health and CMV-seronegative. CDR3 amino acids: CASSSPGLEGDTQYF. As DNA, the CDR3 is TGTGCCAGCAGTTCACCAGGACTAGAAGGAGATACGCAGTATTTT.